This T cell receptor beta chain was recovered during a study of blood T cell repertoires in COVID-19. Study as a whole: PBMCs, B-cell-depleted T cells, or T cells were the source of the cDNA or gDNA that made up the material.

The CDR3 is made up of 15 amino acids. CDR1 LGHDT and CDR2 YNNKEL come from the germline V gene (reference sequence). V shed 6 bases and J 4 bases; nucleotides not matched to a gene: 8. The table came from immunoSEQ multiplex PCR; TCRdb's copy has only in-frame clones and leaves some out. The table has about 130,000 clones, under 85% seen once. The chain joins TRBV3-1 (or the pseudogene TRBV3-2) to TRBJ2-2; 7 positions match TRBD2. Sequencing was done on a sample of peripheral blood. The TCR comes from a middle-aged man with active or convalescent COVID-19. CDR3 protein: CASRWGGRGTGELFF. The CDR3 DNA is TGTGCCAGCAGATGGGGAGGGAGAGGCACCGGGGAGCTGTTTTTT.